The rows below give T cell receptor beta chains drawn from one sample of a study of blood T cells in healthy people across ages. TCRdb used MiXCR to reprocess the 5' RACE reads, holding one entry per CDR3 protein. The sample lists about 670,000 distinct CDR3 sequences, roughly 41% occurring once. Sample: blood. The receptors were gathered from a man at least 80 years old in good health. Both conserved end residues are part of each CDR3. The order of the fields is J gene, clone size, D gene, V gene, CDR3 DNA, CDR3 protein. The D gene is left open where the match is weak. Not all rows give a size; the values are once, few, many and, for expanded clones, a class.

TRBJ2-2 | few | NA | TRBV30 | TGTGCCTGGCAGAGGTTCACCGGGGAGCTGTTTTTT | CAWQRFTGELFF
TRBJ2-5 | few | NA | TRBV20-1 | TGCAGTGCTAGAGGGGGACGTTCGCCACAAGAGACCCAGTACTTC | CSARGGRSPQETQYF
TRBJ2-7 | NA | NA | TRBV5-1 | TGCGCCAGCAGCGCCACGGACGGATCCTACGAGCAGTACTTC | CASSATDGSYEQYF
TRBJ2-1 | NA | TRBD2 | TRBV12-3/TRBV12-4 | TGTGCCAGCAGTTATTGGGCGGGGGGGTCTCACGAGCAGTTCTTC | CASSYWAGGSHEQFF
TRBJ2-3 | NA | TRBD1 | TRBV7-3 | TGTGCCAGCAGCTTAACGAGGACAGGGGGAAGAGGCGGCACAGATACGCAGTATTTT | CASSLTRTGGRGGTDTQYF
TRBJ2-7 | NA | TRBD2 | TRBV6-6 | TGTGCCAGCAGCGGGACTAGCGGGAGGGCCTACGAGCAGTACTTC | CASSGTSGRAYEQYF
TRBJ1-4 | few | TRBD1 | TRBV20-1 | TGCAGTGTATATGACAGGGGGAATGAAAAACTGTTTTTT | CSVYDRGNEKLFF
TRBJ2-5 | once | TRBD1 | TRBV4-1 | TGCGCCAGCAGCCAAGCTGGACAGGGGGGATTGCGGTCCTACAATGAGCAGTACTTC | CASSQAGQGGLRSYNEQYF
TRBJ2-7 | NA | NA | TRBV4-3 | TGCGCCAGCAGCCAAGGTAGGACTTCTAACTACGAGCAGTACTTC | CASSQGRTSNYEQYF
TRBJ1-2 | NA | NA | TRBV4-1 | TGCGCCAGCAGCCAAGATCCTACGGCAGGGAGCTATGGCTACACCTTC | CASSQDPTAGSYGYTF
TRBJ2-5 | NA | TRBD1 | TRBV6-5 | TGTGCCAGCAGAAGGACAGGGGGCGTGGAGACCCAGTACTTC | CASRRTGGVETQYF
TRBJ2-7 | few | NA | TRBV10-2 | TGCGCCAGCAGCATACAGAGAGACGAGCAGTACTTC | CASSIQRDEQYF
TRBJ1-1 | NA | NA | TRBV6-6 | TGTGCCAGCAGTTACTCTGGTTTTTCAGAGGGTTTCTTT | CASSYSGFSEGFF
TRBJ2-7 | few | NA | TRBV7-2 | TGTGCCAGCAGCCCCCTGGTAAACTCCTACGAGCAGTACTTC | CASSPLVNSYEQYF
TRBJ2-7 | NA | NA | TRBV20-1 | TGCAGTGCTAGAAGCCCTCCGAAGGGTTACGAGCAGTACTTC | CSARSPPKGYEQYF
TRBJ2-5 | NA | NA | TRBV10-1 | TGCGCCAGCGGCACCGGGACTGGCTACAATGAGCAGTACTTC | CASGTGTGYNEQYF
TRBJ1-1 | many | NA | TRBV12-3/TRBV12-4 | TGTGCCAGCAGTGTAAGCCTAGGGGGGAACACTGAAGCTTTCTTT | CASSVSLGGNTEAFF
TRBJ1-5 | NA | TRBD1 | TRBV25-1 | TGTGCCAGCCAGGGGGTTAGCAATCAGCCCCAGCATTTT | CASQGVSNQPQHF
TRBJ2-5 | few | TRBD1 | TRBV11-2 | TGTGCCAGCAGCCGCCGGACAGGGGGGATCGTCGAGACCCAGTACTTC | CASSRRTGGIVETQYF
TRBJ2-7 | few | TRBD2 | TRBV7-2 | TGTGCCAGTACGGGACTAGCGGGGTACGAGCAGTACTTC | CASTGLAGYEQYF
TRBJ1-2 | many | NA | TRBV29-1 | TGCAGCGTTTCTGGCTACACCTTC | CSVSGYTF
TRBJ2-1 | NA | NA | TRBV15 | TGTGCCACCAGCAGAGATCGACTAAACTCCTACGAGCAGTTCTTC | CATSRDRLNSYEQFF
TRBJ2-7 | many | NA | TRBV21-1 | TGTGCCAGCAGCAAAAAGCCCTACGAGCAGTACTTC | CASSKKPYEQYF
TRBJ2-3 | NA | NA | TRBV20-1 | TGCAGTGGGACCAGCACAGATACGCAGTATTTT | CSGTSTDTQYF
TRBJ2-3 | many | NA | TRBV12-3/TRBV12-4 | TGTGCCAGCAGTTTAGGCGGGGCCCCCACAGATACGCAGTATTTT | CASSLGGAPTDTQYF
TRBJ1-1 | NA | NA | TRBV5-1 | TGCGCCAGCAGCCCGGAGGGCGCAGGGAACACTGAAGCTTTCTTT | CASSPEGAGNTEAFF